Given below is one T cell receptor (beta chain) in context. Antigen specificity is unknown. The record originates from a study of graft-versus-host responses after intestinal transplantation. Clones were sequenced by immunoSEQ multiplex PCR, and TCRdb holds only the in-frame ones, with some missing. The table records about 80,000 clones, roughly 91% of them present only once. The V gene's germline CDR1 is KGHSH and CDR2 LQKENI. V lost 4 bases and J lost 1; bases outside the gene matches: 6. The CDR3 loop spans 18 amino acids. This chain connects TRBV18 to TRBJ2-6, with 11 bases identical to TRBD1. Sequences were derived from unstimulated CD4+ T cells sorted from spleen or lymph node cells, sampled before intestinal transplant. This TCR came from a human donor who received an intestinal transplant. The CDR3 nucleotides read TGTGCCAGCTCACGCTGGACAGGGGGCGGATCTGGGGCCAACGTCCTGACTTTC. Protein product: CASSRWTGGGSGANVLTF.